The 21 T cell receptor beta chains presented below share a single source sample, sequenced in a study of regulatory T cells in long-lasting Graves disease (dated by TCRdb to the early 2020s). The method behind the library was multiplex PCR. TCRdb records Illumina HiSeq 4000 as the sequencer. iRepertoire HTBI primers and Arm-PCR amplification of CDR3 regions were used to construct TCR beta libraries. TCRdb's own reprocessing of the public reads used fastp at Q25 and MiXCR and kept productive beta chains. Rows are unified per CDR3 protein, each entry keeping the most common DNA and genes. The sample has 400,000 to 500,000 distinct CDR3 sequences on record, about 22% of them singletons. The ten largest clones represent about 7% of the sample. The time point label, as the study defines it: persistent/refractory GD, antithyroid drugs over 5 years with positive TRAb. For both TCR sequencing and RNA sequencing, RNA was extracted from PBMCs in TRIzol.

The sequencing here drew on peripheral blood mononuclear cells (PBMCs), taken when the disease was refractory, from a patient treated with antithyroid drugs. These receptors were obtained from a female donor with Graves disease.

The CDR3 is CASSVNRAGANVLTF. The CDR3 DNA follows: TGCGCCAGCAGCGTGAACAGGGCTGGGGCCAACGTCCTGACTTTC. V usage is TRBV10-1 and J usage is TRBJ2-6, with D perhaps matching TRBD1 (6 bases). CDR3 length equals 15 residues. Trimming left V 6 bases short and J 2 bases short, with 11 bases between. Germline lookup yields CDR1 WNHNN and CDR2 SYGVQD (reference sequence).

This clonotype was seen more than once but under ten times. CDR3 protein: CASSEASSGANVLTF. In nucleotides, the CDR3 is TGTGCCAGCAGTGAGGCCTCTTCTGGGGCCAACGTCCTGACTTTC. The chain combines TRBV2 with TRBJ2-6; D is uncertain. CDR1 and CDR2 (germline): SNHLY, FYNNEI. The CDR3 has 15 amino acids. Trimming left V 3 bases short and J 1 base short, with 7 bases between. Based on the CDR3 plus reference TRBV2 and TRBJ2-6, the full variable domain is EPEVTQTPSHQVTQMGQEVILRCVPISNHLYFYWYRQILGQKVEFLVSFYNNEISEKSEIFDDQFSVERPDGSNFTLKIRSTKLEDSAMYFCASSEASSGANVLTFGAGSRLTVL.

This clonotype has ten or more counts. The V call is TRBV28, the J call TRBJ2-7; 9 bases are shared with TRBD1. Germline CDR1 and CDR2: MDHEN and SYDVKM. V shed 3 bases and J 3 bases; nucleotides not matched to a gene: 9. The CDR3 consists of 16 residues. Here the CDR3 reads CASSLRALDRGYEQYF. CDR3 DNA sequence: TGTGCCAGCAGTTTGCGGGCACTGGACAGGGGCTACGAGCAGTACTTC.

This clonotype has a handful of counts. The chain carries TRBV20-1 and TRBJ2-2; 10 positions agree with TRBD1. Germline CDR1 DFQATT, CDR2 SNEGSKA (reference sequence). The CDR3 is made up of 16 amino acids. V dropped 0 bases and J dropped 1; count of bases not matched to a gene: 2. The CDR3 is CSARDRDRGNTGELFF. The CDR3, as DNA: TGCAGTGCTAGAGACCGGGACAGGGGGAACACCGGGGAGCTGTTTTTT.

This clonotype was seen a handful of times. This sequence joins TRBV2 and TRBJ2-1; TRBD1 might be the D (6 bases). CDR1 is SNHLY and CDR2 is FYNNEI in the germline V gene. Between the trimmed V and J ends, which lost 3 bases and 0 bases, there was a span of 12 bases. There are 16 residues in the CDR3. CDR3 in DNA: TGTGCCAGCAGTGAGGTTGGACAGCCCTCCTACAATGAGCAGTTCTTC. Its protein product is CASSEVGQPSYNEQFF.

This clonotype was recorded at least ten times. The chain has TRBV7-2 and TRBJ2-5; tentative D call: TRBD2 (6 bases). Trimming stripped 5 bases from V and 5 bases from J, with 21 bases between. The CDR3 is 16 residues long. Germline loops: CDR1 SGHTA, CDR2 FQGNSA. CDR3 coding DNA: TGTGCCAGCAGCCAGTGGGGACTCCGAGTAGGGGAGACCCAGTACTTC. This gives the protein CASSQWGLRVGETQYF.

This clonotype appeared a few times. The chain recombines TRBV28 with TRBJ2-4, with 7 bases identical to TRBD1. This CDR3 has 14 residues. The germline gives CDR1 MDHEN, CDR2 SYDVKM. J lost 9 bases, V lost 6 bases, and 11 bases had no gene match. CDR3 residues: CASSPRQGSIIQYF. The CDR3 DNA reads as TGTGCCAGCAGCCCACGACAGGGCAGTATCATTCAGTACTTC.

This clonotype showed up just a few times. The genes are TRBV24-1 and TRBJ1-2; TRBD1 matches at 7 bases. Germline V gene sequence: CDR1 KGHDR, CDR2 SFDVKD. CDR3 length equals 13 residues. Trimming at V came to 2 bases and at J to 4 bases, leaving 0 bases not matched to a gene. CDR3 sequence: CATSDYRGYGYTF. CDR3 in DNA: TGTGCCACCAGTGATTACAGGGGCTATGGCTACACCTTC.

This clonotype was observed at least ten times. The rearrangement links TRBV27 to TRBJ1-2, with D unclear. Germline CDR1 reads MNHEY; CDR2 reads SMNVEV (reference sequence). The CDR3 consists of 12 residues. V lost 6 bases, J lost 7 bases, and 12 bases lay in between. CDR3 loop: CASREATSGYTF. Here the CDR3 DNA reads TGTGCCAGCAGAGAGGCGACCTCTGGCTACACCTTC.

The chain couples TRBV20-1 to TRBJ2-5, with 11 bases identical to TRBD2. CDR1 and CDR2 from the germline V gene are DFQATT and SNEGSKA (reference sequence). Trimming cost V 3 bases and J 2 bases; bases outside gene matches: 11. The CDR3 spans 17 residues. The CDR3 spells CSASLATSGVKQETQYF. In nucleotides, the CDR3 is TGCAGTGCTAGCTTAGCGACTAGCGGGGTTAAACAAGAGACCCAGTACTTC.

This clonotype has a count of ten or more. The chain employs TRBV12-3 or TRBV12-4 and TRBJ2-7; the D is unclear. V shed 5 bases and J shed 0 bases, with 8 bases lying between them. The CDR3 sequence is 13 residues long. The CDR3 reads CASSQTRSYEQYF. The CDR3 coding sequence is TGTGCCAGCAGTCAGACACGCTCCTACGAGCAGTACTTC.

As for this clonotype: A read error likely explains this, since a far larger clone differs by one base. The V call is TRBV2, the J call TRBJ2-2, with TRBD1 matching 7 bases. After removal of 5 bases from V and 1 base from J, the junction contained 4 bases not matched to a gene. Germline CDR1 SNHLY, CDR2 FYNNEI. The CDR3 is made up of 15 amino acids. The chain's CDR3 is CASSFWTGNTGELFF. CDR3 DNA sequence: TGTGCCAGCAGTTTTTGGACAGGGAACACCGGGGAGCTGTTTTTT.

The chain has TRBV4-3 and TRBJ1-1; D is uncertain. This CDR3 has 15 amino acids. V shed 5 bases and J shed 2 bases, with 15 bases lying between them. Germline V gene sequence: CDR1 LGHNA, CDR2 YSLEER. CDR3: CASSFAASPNTEAFF. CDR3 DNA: TGCGCCAGCAGCTTTGCTGCAAGCCCCAACACTGAAGCTTTCTTT.

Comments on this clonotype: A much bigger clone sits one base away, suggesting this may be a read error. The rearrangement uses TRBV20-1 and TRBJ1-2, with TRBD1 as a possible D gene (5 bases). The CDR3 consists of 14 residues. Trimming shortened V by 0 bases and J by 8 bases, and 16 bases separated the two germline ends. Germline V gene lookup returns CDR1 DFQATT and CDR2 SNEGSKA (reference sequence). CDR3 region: CSAREEGALRGYTF. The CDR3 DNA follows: TGCAGTGCTAGAGAAGAAGGGGCTCTTAGAGGCTACACCTTC.

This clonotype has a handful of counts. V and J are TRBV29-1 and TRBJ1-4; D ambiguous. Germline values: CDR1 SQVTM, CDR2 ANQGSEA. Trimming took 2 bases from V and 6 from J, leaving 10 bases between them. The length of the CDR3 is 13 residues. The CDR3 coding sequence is TGCAGCGTTGAAAGATTAGGTGATGAAAAACTGTTTTTT. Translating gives CSVERLGDEKLFF. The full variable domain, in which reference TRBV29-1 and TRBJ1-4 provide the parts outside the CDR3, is SAVISQKPSRDICQRGTSLTIQCQVDSQVTMMFWYRQQPGQSLTLIATANQGSEATYESGFVIDKFPISRPNLTFSTLTVSNMSPEDSSIYLCSVERLGDEKLFFGSGTQLSVL.

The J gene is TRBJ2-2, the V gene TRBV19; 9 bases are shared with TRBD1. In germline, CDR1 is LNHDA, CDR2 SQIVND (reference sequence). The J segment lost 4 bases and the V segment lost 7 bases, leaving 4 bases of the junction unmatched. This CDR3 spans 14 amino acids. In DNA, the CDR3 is TGTGCCAGTAATGGACAGGGGAGCACCGGGGAGCTGTTTTTT. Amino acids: CASNGQGSTGELFF.

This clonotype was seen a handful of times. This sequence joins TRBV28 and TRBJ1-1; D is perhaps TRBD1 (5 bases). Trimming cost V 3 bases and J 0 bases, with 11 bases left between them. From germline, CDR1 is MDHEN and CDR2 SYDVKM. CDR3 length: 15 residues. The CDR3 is CASSFYSRVNTEAFF. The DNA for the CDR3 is TGTGCCAGCAGTTTTTATAGCAGGGTGAACACTGAAGCTTTCTTT.

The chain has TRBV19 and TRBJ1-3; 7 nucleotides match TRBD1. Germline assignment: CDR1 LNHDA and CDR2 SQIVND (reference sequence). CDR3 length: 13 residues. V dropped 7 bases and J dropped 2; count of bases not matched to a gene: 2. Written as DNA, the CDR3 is TGTGCCAGTACCACAGGGGCTGGAAACACCATATATTTT. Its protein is CASTTGAGNTIYF.

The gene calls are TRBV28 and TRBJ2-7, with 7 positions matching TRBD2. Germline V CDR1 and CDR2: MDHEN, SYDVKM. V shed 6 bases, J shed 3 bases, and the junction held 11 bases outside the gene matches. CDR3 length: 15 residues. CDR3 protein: CASSRVGEGDYEQYF. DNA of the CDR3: TGTGCCAGCAGCCGCGTGGGGGAGGGCGACTACGAGCAGTACTTC.

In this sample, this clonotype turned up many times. As DNA, the CDR3 is TGCAGTGCTGCGAGACCCCCGAACACTGAAGCTTTCTTT. Protein product: CSAARPPNTEAFF. This chain connects TRBV20-1 to TRBJ1-1; D call uncertain. This CDR3 comprises 13 residues. CDR1 DFQATT and CDR2 SNEGSKA come from the germline V gene (reference sequence). The V and J ends lost 5 bases and 1 base respectively, with 11 bases between them.

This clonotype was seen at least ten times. The CDR3 bases are TGTGCCAGCAGTGATGTGCAGGGGAGGAACACTGAAGCTTTCTTT. Encoded protein: CASSDVQGRNTEAFF. The chain is built from TRBV2 and TRBJ1-1, with D possibly being TRBD1 (6 bases). The V end was cut by 3 bases, the J end by 1 base, with 12 bases between. Germline values: CDR1 SNHLY, CDR2 FYNNEI. The CDR3 spans 15 residues.